These 10 T cell receptor beta chains came from one sample sequenced in a study of beta chain features in type 1 diabetes. Of the isolated RNA, all was reverse transcribed, and so the sequenced material was expressed TCRB transcripts. Only in-frame clones appear in the TCRdb table, and some are missing; sequencing was by immunoSEQ multiplex PCR. This sample carries approximately 330,000 clones, roughly 9.6% of them seen once, and the ten largest clones take approximately 0.016%. Sequenced input: naive CD4+ T cells from blood. Receptors were obtained from a woman in her thirties in good health.

This chain uses TRBV29-1 with TRBJ2-5; 7 positions agree with TRBD2. The germline V gene encodes CDR1 SQVTM and CDR2 ANQGSEA. The CDR3 totals 13 residues. The V and J ends lost 3 bases and 5 bases, in that order; junction bases with no gene match: 6. The chain's CDR3 is CSVDGEGGETQYF. Here the CDR3 DNA reads TGCAGCGTTGATGGGGAGGGTGGGGAGACCCAGTACTTC.

This chain links TRBV7-9 with TRBJ1-2, with D tentatively TRBD1 (6 bases). Trimming removed 3 bases at V and 4 bases at J, with 12 bases between. Germline CDR1 is SEHNR and CDR2 is FQNEAQ (reference sequence). The CDR3 is made up of 14 amino acids. The CDR3 DNA reads TGTGCCAGCAGCTTTGCGGACAGACGCTATGGCTACACCTTC. Translation: CASSFADRRYGYTF.

In this sample, this clone turned up a few times. The chain has TRBV10-3 and TRBJ2-1, with 7 bases lining up with TRBD1. This CDR3 is built from 14 residues. In germline, CDR1 is ENHRY, CDR2 SYGVKD. V was pared by 6 bases and J by 2 bases, with 4 bases of the junction left unmatched. The CDR3 reads CAISGTVPYNEQFF. The CDR3 DNA sequence: TGTGCCATCAGCGGGACAGTACCCTACAATGAGCAGTTCTTC.

This chain uses TRBV28 with TRBJ2-7, with D possibly matching TRBD2 (5 bases). Germline V gives CDR1 MDHEN, CDR2 SYDVKM. The CDR3 extends over 12 amino acids. The ends were cut back, 7 bases at V and 4 bases at J, with 11 bases in the middle. CDR3 DNA: TGTGCCAGCACCGTTTCGGGGTACGAGCAGTACTTC. Its translation is CASTVSGYEQYF.

This clone has more than one count but fewer than ten. The V and J genes are TRBV5-4 and TRBJ2-2; 10 bases map to TRBD2. The trim removed 4 bases at V and 3 bases at J, leaving 6 bases unmatched. Germline lookup yields CDR1 SGHNT and CDR2 YYREEE (reference sequence). This CDR3 is built from 16 residues. This CDR3 is CASSRISGRDTGELFF. For the CDR3, the DNA is TGTGCCAGCAGCCGGATAAGCGGGAGGGACACCGGGGAGCTGTTTTTT.

The chain recombines TRBV6-6 with TRBJ1-5; D is unresolved. This CDR3 spans 15 amino acids. Germline V gives CDR1 MNHNY, CDR2 SVGAGI (reference sequence). Trimming removed 0 bases from V and 0 bases from J, with 6 bases in between. The CDR3 loop is CASSYSGHSNQPQHF. The CDR3 nucleotides read TGTGCCAGCAGTTACTCGGGCCATAGCAATCAGCCCCAGCATTTT.

The chain couples TRBV30 to TRBJ1-2; no definite D call. Trimming removed 1 base from V and 2 bases from J, with 8 bases in between. The CDR3 loop spans 13 amino acids. CDR1 and CDR2 (germline): GTSNPN, SVGIG (reference sequence). The CDR3 region has the DNA TGTGCCTGGAGTGGCAGCGCGAACTATGGCTACACCTTC. Protein product: CAWSGSANYGYTF.

This clone was seen a few times. This chain links TRBV29-1 with TRBJ2-3; 7 bases line up with TRBD2. The J segment lost 4 bases and the V segment lost 6 bases, leaving 13 bases of the junction unmatched. This CDR3 has 15 residues. From germline, CDR1 is SQVTM and CDR2 ANQGSEA. The CDR3 protein is CSVGRGGRRADTQYF. CDR3 coding DNA: TGCAGCGTCGGGCGGGGAGGGCGGAGGGCAGATACGCAGTATTTT.

The rearrangement joins TRBV30 to TRBJ1-2, with TRBD1 matching over 7 bases. Trimming removed 3 bases from V and 6 bases from J; junction bases left unmatched: 7. This CDR3 contains 13 residues. Germline-derived CDR1 and CDR2 are GTSNPN and SVGIG (reference sequence). The CDR3 is CAWRMTGLDGYTF. The CDR3 region has the DNA TGTGCCTGGAGGATGACAGGGTTGGATGGCTACACCTTC.

This clone was detected only a few times. V and J are TRBV13 and TRBJ2-7; D perhaps matches TRBD1 (5 bases). Trimming cost V 1 base and J 3 bases, with 25 bases left between them. The germline CDR1 and CDR2 sequences are PRHDT and FYEKMQ (reference sequence). This CDR3 spans 19 amino acids. CDR3 coding DNA: TGTGCCAGCAGCTTAGCGAGTCCCAAAGGCCCAGGGAAGCTCTACGAGCAGTACTTC. It specifies CASSLASPKGPGKLYEQYF.